This T cell receptor (beta chain) comes out of a study of T cell changes during pregnancy in multiple sclerosis. The assay was immunoSEQ multiplex PCR, and TCRdb's table has in-frame clones only and misses some. The sample holds 12,000 or so clones; over 90% are singletons and the top ten take about 0.27%. CDR1 is SGHDT and CDR2 is YYEEEE in the germline V gene. The CDR3 runs to 16 residues. The ends lost 3 bases at V and 5 bases at J; junction bases unmatched: 13. The receptor comes from a female donor with multiple sclerosis, enrolled in a pregnancy study. This sample comprised CD4+ T cells from peripheral blood mononuclear cells, obtained before pregnancy. This chain links TRBV5-6 with TRBJ2-7, with 8 nucleotides matching TRBD1. CDR3 region: CASSSLRDRLSHEQYF. The CDR3 DNA follows: TGTGCCAGCAGCTCCCTCCGGGACAGGCTGAGCCACGAGCAGTACTTC.